The 14 T cell receptor beta chains below come from one sample, sequenced in a study of response to subunit inactivated influenza vaccine. One entry per CDR3 protein, called by TCRdb with MiXCR from the RT-PCR reads. The sample contains over 750,000 distinct CDR3 sequences, 21% of which appear only once. The sample here was PBMCs from blood, taken 5 to 6 days after vaccination. The receptors were gathered from a man aged 50 to 60 who received an inactivated influenza vaccine.

The chain has TRBV7-9 and TRBJ2-5; TRBD2 matches 9 bases. Unmatched junction bases numbered 9, after V lost 5 bases and J lost 5 bases. CDR3 length: 15 amino acids. The germline gives CDR1 SEHNR, CDR2 FQNEAQ (reference sequence). The CDR3: CASSRSGSRAETQYF. The CDR3, as DNA: TGTGCCAGCAGCCGTAGCGGGAGCCGGGCGGAGACCCAGTACTTC.

This clonotype was detected ten times or more. The chain uses TRBV12-3 or TRBV12-4 and TRBJ2-7; TRBD1 aligns across 9 bases. The junction had 5 bases not matched to a gene; V was cut back by 3 bases and J by 5 bases. The CDR3 length is 14 residues. The CDR3 region is CASSFGGTGHEQYF. The CDR3 DNA is TGTGCCAGCAGTTTTGGGGGGACAGGGCACGAGCAGTACTTC.

The chain carries TRBV6-4 and TRBJ2-1, with 12 bases that match TRBD2. Germline-derived CDR1 and CDR2 are MRHNA and SNTAGT. The CDR3 loop spans 15 amino acids. With V trimmed by 4 bases and J by 6 bases, 4 bases remained unmatched. The DNA of the CDR3 is TGTGCCAGCAGTGGAACTAGCGGGAGGATCAATGAGCAGTTCTTC. Protein: CASSGTSGRINEQFF.

Ten or more counts support this clonotype. The chain combines TRBV6-5 with TRBJ2-3; the match to TRBD1 covers 8 bases. V lost 4 bases to trimming and J lost 9 bases; unmatched junction nucleotides: 3. In germline, CDR1 is MNHEY, CDR2 SVGAGI. This CDR3 comprises 12 residues. The CDR3: CASSSQGGTQYF. CDR3 bases: TGTGCCAGCAGTTCACAGGGGGGCACGCAGTATTTT.

V and J are TRBV29-1 and TRBJ2-3, with 13 bases aligning to TRBD2. The V segment lost 6 bases and the J segment 5 bases; nucleotides outside the gene matches: 8. The CDR3 totals 15 residues. CDR1 SQVTM and CDR2 ANQGSEA come from the germline V gene. Here the CDR3 DNA reads TGCAGCGTCTCAACCCGACTAGCGGGGGGAGATACGCAGTATTTT. It encodes CSVSTRLAGGDTQYF.

This clonotype was picked up a small number of times. The chain carries TRBV7-3 and TRBJ1-1; no firm D call. The CDR3 spans 15 residues. Trimming shortened V by 5 bases and J by 1 base, and 14 bases separated the two germline ends. Germline-derived CDR1 and CDR2 are SGHTA and FQGTGA. Here the CDR3 reads CASSPRRGENTEAFF. The CDR3 DNA reads TGTGCCAGCAGCCCCAGACGGGGAGAGAACACTGAAGCTTTCTTT.

The genes are TRBV6-2 or TRBV6-3 and TRBJ2-5; TRBD1 matches 9 bases. This CDR3 is built from 15 residues. The ends lost 0 bases at V and 8 bases at J; junction bases unmatched: 7. The V gene's germline CDR1 is MNHEY and CDR2 SVGEGT. The CDR3, as DNA: TGTGCCAGCAGTTACTCCGGGACAGGGTGGTTTACCCAGTACTTC. Its protein is CASSYSGTGWFTQYF.

This clonotype showed up just a few times. The V gene is TRBV10-3, the J gene TRBJ2-3; D remains unclear. V lost 3 bases and J lost 3, with 7 bases in between. From germline, CDR1 is ENHRY and CDR2 SYGVKD. The CDR3 runs 13 residues. The CDR3 coding sequence is TGTGCCATCAGTGAAGTCGGGACAGATACGCAGTATTTT. Protein: CAISEVGTDTQYF.

In this sample, this clonotype turned up a few times. The gene calls are TRBV7-2 and TRBJ2-1; TRBD1 aligns across 8 bases. Germline assignment: CDR1 SGHTA and CDR2 FQGNSA. The CDR3 totals 15 residues. Trimming took 5 bases from V and 6 from J; bases not matched to a gene: 9. This CDR3 is CASSIGQGGINEQFF. The CDR3 DNA sequence: TGTGCCAGCAGCATAGGACAGGGAGGCATCAATGAGCAGTTCTTC.

This clonotype turned up a few times. CDR3 coding DNA: TGCAGTGCTGGGGGGAGCTCCTATAATTCACCCCTCCACTTT. Translated, it gives CSAGGSSYNSPLHF. J is TRBJ1-6 and V is TRBV20-1; possibly TRBD1 for D (5 bases). The V end was cut by 5 bases, the J end by 0 bases, with 8 bases between. CDR1 is DFQATT, CDR2 SNEGSKA, per germline (reference sequence). The length of the CDR3 is 14 residues.

This clonotype was seen more than once but under ten times. The rearrangement uses TRBV6-5 and TRBJ2-4; the D gene could be TRBD1 or TRBD2 (6 bases each). CDR3 length: 14 residues. Trimming pared 0 bases from V and 8 bases from J, leaving 11 bases between. Germline V CDR1 and CDR2: MNHEY, SVGAGI. The chain's CDR3 is CASSYSLRGDIQYF. The DNA of the CDR3 is TGTGCCAGCAGTTACTCGTTGAGGGGGGACATTCAGTACTTC.

The chain is built from TRBV7-9 and TRBJ1-1, with 8 bases that match TRBD1. V was pared by 3 bases and J by 7 bases, with 7 bases of the junction left unmatched. Germline V gene sequence: CDR1 SEHNR, CDR2 FQNEAQ (reference sequence). This CDR3 is built from 14 residues. The CDR3 bases are TGTGCCAGCAGCTTCTCCGACAGGGGTGTTGAAGCTTTCTTT. It specifies CASSFSDRGVEAFF.

The V and J genes are TRBV6-1 and TRBJ2-1; D is unclear. The V gene lost 5 bases and the J gene lost 5 bases, with 10 bases spanning the gap. CDR3 length equals 13 residues. CDR1 is MNHNS, CDR2 SASEGT, per germline. Here the CDR3 DNA reads TGTGCCAGCAGTCGCCAATGGGACAATGAGCAGTTCTTC. Encoded protein: CASSRQWDNEQFF.

This clonotype was observed a few times. The chain links TRBV12-3 or TRBV12-4 to TRBJ2-1; 11 positions agree with TRBD2. V trimming: 6 bases; J trimming: 8 bases; junction bases outside the gene matches: 9. This CDR3 is 15 amino acids long. The CDR3 spells CASRWLAGGGDEQFF. The CDR3 nucleotides read TGTGCCAGCAGGTGGCTAGCGGGAGGTGGTGATGAGCAGTTCTTC.